The next 15 T cell receptor beta chains were all read from a single sample in a study of T cells in Graves' hyperthyroidism and ophthalmopathy (dated by TCRdb to between 2018 and 2021). To prepare the library, multiplex PCR was applied. Sequenced on an Illumina HiSeq 2000. The TCR beta CDR3 regions were amplified from the RNA transcripts. The TCR CDR3 was subjected to a first round of RT-PCR using the HTBI primer set and the Qiagen OneStep RT-PCR kit. In-frame beta chains were kept once TCRdb had trimmed the public reads at Q25 with fastp and called clones with MiXCR. CDR3 protein duplicates are merged, each entry listing the most common genes and DNA. This sample gives about 560,000 distinct CDR3 sequences in total; just over 45% of them show up just once. Jointly, the top ten make up roughly 8.2% of the sample. Material: peripheral blood or thyroid tissue (not recorded which). Receptors originate from a woman aged 18-29 years with Graves' hyperthyroidism. Donor details come from another sample of the same person, matched by shared clones.

This clonotype was picked up a small number of times. V and J are TRBV12-3 or TRBV12-4 and TRBJ2-7, with 7 bases fitting TRBD1. The CDR3 consists of 12 residues. V shed 8 bases and J 6 bases; nucleotides not matched to a gene: 7. The CDR3 nucleotides are TGTGCCAGCGGGGACAGTTTCTTCGAGCAGTACTTC. Translated, it gives CASGDSFFEQYF.

This clonotype was counted only a few times. CDR3 loop: CASSLVRVGELFF. CDR3 sequence (DNA): TGTGCCAGCAGTTTGGTTCGGGTCGGGGAGCTGTTTTTT. J is TRBJ2-2 and V is TRBV12-3 or TRBV12-4; D remains unclear. The CDR3 runs 13 residues. V lost 3 bases and J lost 7, with 9 bases in between.

V is TRBV7-8 and J is TRBJ1-1; 7 bases align to TRBD1. The CDR3 spans 16 residues. V was clipped by 5 bases and J by 5 bases; unmatched bases: 14. Germline V gives CDR1 SGHVS, CDR2 FQNEAQ. The CDR3 DNA reads as TGTGCCAGCAGCCCCAGGGGGGGGGGGAAGGAGACTGAAGCTTTCTTT. Its translation: CASSPRGGGKETEAFF.

On this clonotype itself: The junction does not match germline at one end; this may be a read error. The V gene is TRBV10-3, the J gene TRBJ1-5; D gene ambiguous. CDR1 is ENHRY and CDR2 is SYGVKD in the germline V gene. There are 13 residues in the CDR3. CDR3 protein: CASSEQTNQPQHF. The CDR3 bases are TGTGCCAGCAGTGAACAGACAAATCAGCCCCAGCATTTT.

Only a few counts were recorded for this clonotype. CDR3 bases: TGTGCCAGCACCCGGGCGTCGTTCACTGAAGCTTTCTTT. Translated, it gives CASTRASFTEAFF. The rearrangement links TRBV25-1 to TRBJ1-1; no firm D call. Germline assignment: CDR1 MGHDK and CDR2 SYGVNS. V was pared by 7 bases and J by 4 bases, with 13 bases between. This CDR3 comprises 13 residues.

This sequence joins TRBV29-1 and TRBJ1-4, with a possible D match to TRBD1 (6 bases). The germline gives CDR1 SQVTM, CDR2 ANQGSEA. Trimming removed 4 bases from V and 7 bases from J, with 10 bases in between. The CDR3 covers 12 residues. The CDR3 region has the DNA TGCAGCGTTGTCGGGGGCGGTGAAAAACTGTTTTTT. Amino acids: CSVVGGGEKLFF. Combining the CDR3 with reference TRBV29-1 and TRBJ1-4 gives the whole variable domain SAVISQKPSRDICQRGTSLTIQCQVDSQVTMMFWYRQQPGQSLTLIATANQGSEATYESGFVIDKFPISRPNLTFSTLTVSNMSPEDSSIYLCSVVGGGEKLFFGSGTQLSVL.

The chain has TRBV4-1 and TRBJ2-5; TRBD1 agrees at 7 bases. V was clipped by 3 bases and J by 2 bases; unmatched bases: 6. Germline V gene data show CDR1 as MGHRA and CDR2 as YSYEKL. The CDR3 runs to 15 residues. The CDR3 is CASSHTGAVQETQYF. Written as DNA, the CDR3 is TGCGCCAGCAGCCATACAGGGGCCGTGCAAGAGACCCAGTACTTC.

The V gene is TRBV20-1, the J gene TRBJ2-7; D may be TRBD2 (6 bases). This CDR3 has 14 amino acids. V lost 0 bases and J 0 bases, leaving 9 bases between the germline ends. CDR1 DFQATT and CDR2 SNEGSKA come from the germline V gene (reference sequence). The CDR3 DNA follows: TGCAGTGCTAGAGATCCCGGGAGCTCCTACGAGCAGTACTTC. Translated, it gives CSARDPGSSYEQYF.

This sequence joins TRBV25-1 and TRBJ2-7; D possibly corresponds to TRBD1 (5 bases). Trimming took 3 bases from V and 2 from J, leaving 17 bases between them. In germline, CDR1 is MGHDK, CDR2 SYGVNS. The CDR3 is 16 amino acids. In DNA form, the CDR3 reads TGTGCCAGCAGTGAGGGTCTGTGGGGCCTTCCCTACGAGCAGTACTTC. The encoded protein is CASSEGLWGLPYEQYF.

There are many counts of this clonotype. The chain has TRBV14 and TRBJ2-5; D perhaps matches TRBD2 (5 bases). Trimming removed 1 base at V and 7 bases at J, with 7 bases between. CDR1 is SGHDN and CDR2 is FVKESK in the germline V gene. This CDR3 has 12 amino acids. The CDR3 is CASSQGRGTQYF. The CDR3 DNA follows: TGTGCCAGCAGCCAAGGACGGGGGACCCAGTACTTC.

Only a few counts were recorded for this clonotype. The V gene is TRBV7-3, the J gene TRBJ2-5; no definite D call. Germline CDR1 SGHTA, CDR2 FQGTGA. The CDR3 length is 12 residues. Between the trimmed V and J ends, which lost 5 bases and 3 bases, there was a span of 7 bases. CDR3: CASSQLKETQYF. CDR3 bases: TGTGCCAGCAGCCAGCTGAAAGAGACCCAGTACTTC.

This clonotype was detected many times. This rearrangement joins TRBV10-3 to TRBJ1-1; D call uncertain. The CDR3 length is 13 residues. Germline V CDR1 and CDR2: ENHRY, SYGVKD. Trimming took 3 bases from V and 1 from J, leaving 6 bases between them. CDR3 sequence: CAISEWANTEAFF. The CDR3 coding sequence is TGTGCCATCAGTGAATGGGCGAACACTGAAGCTTTCTTT.

About this clonotype: Its ends do not fully match the called genes, so a read error is possible. This rearrangement joins TRBV7-9 to TRBJ2-7, with D possibly being TRBD2 (6 bases). The end of the DNA fits TRBJ2-5 better, so the J call may be wrong. This CDR3 region has 15 residues. Germline lookup yields CDR1 SEHNR and CDR2 FQNEAQ (reference sequence). The CDR3 region has the DNA TGCGCCAGCAGCCAAGAAGGAGGGGACCAAGAGACCCAGTACTTC. The encoded protein is CASSQEGGDQETQYF.

This clonotype has ten or more counts. The J gene is TRBJ1-4, the V gene TRBV7-9, with a weak D call TRBD1 (5 bases). This CDR3 spans 14 amino acids. V lost 5 bases to trimming and J lost 5 bases, with 12 bases between them. Germline V gene sequence: CDR1 SEHNR, CDR2 FQNEAQ (reference sequence). DNA for the CDR3: TGTGCCAGCAGCCAACACGACAGAAATGAAAAACTGTTTTTT. It yields the protein CASSQHDRNEKLFF.

This sequence joins TRBV5-1 and TRBJ1-1; 8 bases agree with TRBD1. The trim removed 2 bases at V and 4 bases at J, leaving 1 base unmatched. There are 13 residues in the CDR3. Germline-derived CDR1 and CDR2 are SGHRS and YFSETQ. This CDR3 is CASSFQGATEAFF. CDR3 nucleotides: TGCGCCAGCAGCTTCCAGGGGGCCACTGAAGCTTTCTTT.